Below are 4 T cell receptor beta chains sequenced from a single sample in a study of T cells after yellow fever vaccination. TCRdb reprocessed the 5' RACE reads with MiXCR, giving one entry per CDR3 protein. Of about 260,000 distinct CDR3 sequences listed, 13% are singletons. The material sequenced was CD4+ T cells sorted from PBMCs, taken 45 days after the yellow fever booster vaccination. Receptor source: a man younger than 45 who received the YFV17D yellow fever vaccine.

The V call is TRBV10-3, the J call TRBJ2-1, with 13 nucleotides matching TRBD2. J gave up 6 bases and V 4 bases, and 0 bases lay outside the gene matches. CDR1 and CDR2 (germline): ENHRY, SYGVKD. CDR3 length equals 14 residues. The CDR3 sequence is CAISGLAGGNEQFF. In DNA form, the CDR3 reads TGTGCCATCAGTGGACTAGCGGGGGGCAATGAGCAGTTCTTC.

This clonotype occurred many times. This rearrangement joins TRBV10-3 to TRBJ2-2; 11 bases fit TRBD2. J was trimmed by 1 base and V by 6 bases; bases with no gene match: 4. This CDR3 region has 16 residues. The germline CDR1 and CDR2 sequences are ENHRY and SYGVKD. This CDR3 is CAIRPGLAVNTGELFF. The CDR3 DNA reads TGTGCCATCAGACCGGGACTAGCGGTGAACACCGGGGAGCTGTTTTTT.

This clonotype was seen repeatedly, ten times or more. This chain connects TRBV29-1 to TRBJ2-5; possibly TRBD2 for D (7 bases). V gave up 4 bases and J gave up 5 bases, with 14 bases separating them. The CDR3 length is 13 residues. The germline V gene encodes CDR1 SQVTM and CDR2 ANQGSEA. CDR3 nucleotides: TGCAGCGTTGTCTGGGGGGGCGACGAGACCCAGTACTTC. Translating it yields CSVVWGGDETQYF.

The table lists this clonotype with a few counts. The chain links TRBV10-3 to TRBJ1-6; D gene uncertain. The length of the CDR3 is 18 residues. Trimming pared 0 bases from V and 0 bases from J, leaving 12 bases between. Germline CDR1 is ENHRY and CDR2 is SYGVKD. In DNA form, the CDR3 reads TGTGCCATCAGTGAGTCCGGGATAGTTAGCTCCTATAATTCACCCCTCCACTTT. Translated, it gives CAISESGIVSSYNSPLHF.